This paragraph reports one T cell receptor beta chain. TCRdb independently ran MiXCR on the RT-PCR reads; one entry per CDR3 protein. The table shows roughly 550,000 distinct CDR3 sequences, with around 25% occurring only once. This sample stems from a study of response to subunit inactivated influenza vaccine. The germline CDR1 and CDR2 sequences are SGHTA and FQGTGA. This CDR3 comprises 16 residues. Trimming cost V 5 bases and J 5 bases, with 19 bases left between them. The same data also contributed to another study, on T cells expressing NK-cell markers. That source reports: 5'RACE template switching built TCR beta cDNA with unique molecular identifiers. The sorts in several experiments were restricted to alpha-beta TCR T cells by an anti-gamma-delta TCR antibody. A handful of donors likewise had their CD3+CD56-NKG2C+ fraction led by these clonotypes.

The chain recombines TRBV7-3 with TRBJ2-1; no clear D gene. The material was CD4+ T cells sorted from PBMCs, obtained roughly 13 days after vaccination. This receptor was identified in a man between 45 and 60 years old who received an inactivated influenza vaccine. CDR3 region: CASSATIQPGHNEQFF. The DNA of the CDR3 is TGTGCCAGCAGCGCGACCATCCAACCGGGCCACAATGAGCAGTTCTTC.